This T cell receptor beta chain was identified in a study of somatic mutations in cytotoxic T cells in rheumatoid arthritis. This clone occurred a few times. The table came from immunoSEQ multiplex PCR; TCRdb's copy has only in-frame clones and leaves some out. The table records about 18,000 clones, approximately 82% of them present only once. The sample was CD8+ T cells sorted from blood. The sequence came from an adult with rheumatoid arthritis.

In DNA, the CDR3 is TGTGCCAGCAGCGACAGACTAGCGGGGGGGACAGATACGCAGTATTTT. It translates to CASSDRLAGGTDTQYF. V usage is TRBV5-4 and J usage is TRBJ2-3; 14 nucleotides line up with TRBD2. The CDR3 covers 16 residues. CDR1 is SGHNT, CDR2 YYREEE, per germline (reference sequence). J was trimmed by 3 bases and V by 4 bases; bases with no gene match: 4.